What follows describes a single T cell receptor (beta chain). The data belong to a study of cytomegalovirus exposure and HLA in healthy donors. The PCR employed 60 Vbeta primers together with 13 Jbeta primers. In the authors' workflow: Per a later analysis, the number of unique TCR beta chains was approximately 80 million, of which 9 million to 14 million were shared. Only in-frame clones appear in the TCRdb table, and some are missing; sequencing was by immunoSEQ multiplex PCR. V and J calls and clone size follow that table, whereas D and trimming were derived from the DNA. Listed are 150,000 to 200,000 clones; 1% to 1.5% falls within the top ten. The sequenced material came from PBMCs. The source is a woman aged 60 to 75 in good health and CMV-seronegative.

The DNA for the CDR3 is TGTGCCAGCAGCCAACAGGGATTTTCTGAAGCTTTCTTT. This sequence encodes CASSQQGFSEAFF. The chain uses TRBV14 and TRBJ1-1; weak D call: TRBD1 (5 bases). The CDR3 covers 13 residues. CDR1 and CDR2 from the germline V gene are SGHDN and FVKESK. V lost 2 bases, J lost 6 bases, and 10 bases lay in between.